These 7 T cell receptor beta chains originate from one sample sequenced in a study of post-analysis software for immune sequencing data (dated by TCRdb to between 2015 and 2017). General findings and caveats noted by the study authors: Four or five TRBV segments, including TRBV5-6, TRBV5-1 and TRBV20-1, were significantly more frequent in patients than controls.

Their antigen targets remain unknown. The library was generated by PCR. The run used an Illumina HiSeq 2500. Unique molecular identifiers were incorporated into TCR beta cDNA libraries to reduce PCR and sequencing biases. TCRdb trimmed public reads at Q25 via fastp, called clones via MiXCR and kept in-frame beta chains. When rows share a CDR3 protein, they turn into one entry using the most common DNA and genes. Present in this sample are fewer than 700,000 distinct CDR3 sequences, 44% of which were seen just once. Jointly, the top ten make up about 1.8% of the sample. The material sequenced was blood. The receptor set was obtained from a girl under 18 with multiple sclerosis.

This rearrangement joins TRBV25-1 to TRBJ1-1; a possible D gene is TRBD1 (5 bases). Germline V gene sequence: CDR1 MGHDK, CDR2 SYGVNS. V dropped 6 bases and J dropped 8 bases, with 10 bases sitting between them. The CDR3 length is 11 residues. CDR3: CASRGGGEAFF. The DNA of the CDR3 is TGTGCCAGCAGGGGGGGAGGGGAAGCTTTCTTT. The variable domain in full, with the rest retrieved from reference TRBV25-1 and TRBJ1-1, is EADIYQTPRYLVIGTGKKITLECSQTMGHDKMYWYQQDPGMELHLIHYSYGVNSTEKGDLSSESTVSRIRTEHFPLTLESARPSHTSQYLCASRGGGEAFFGQGTRLTVV.

This clonotype was found a few times. The chain is built from TRBV20-1 and TRBJ2-7; D is unclear. This CDR3 region has 13 residues. Per the germline V gene, CDR1 is DFQATT and CDR2 is SNEGSKA (reference sequence). Trimming cost V 6 bases and J 3 bases, with 15 bases left between them. DNA of the CDR3: TGCAGTGCCGGCCGGCAGATAGACTACGAGCAGTACTTC. Encoded protein: CSAGRQIDYEQYF.

This clonotype was observed a single time. The chain joins TRBV11-3 to TRBJ2-1; no definite D call. Trimming stripped 5 bases from V and 8 bases from J, with 19 bases between. CDR1 and CDR2 (germline): SGHNT, YENEEA. The CDR3 runs 15 residues. The DNA for the CDR3 is TGTGCCAGCAGCGCCGACGGGCCCAATGGCGATGAGCAGTTCTTC. Translated: CASSADGPNGDEQFF.

The rearrangement uses TRBV12-3 or TRBV12-4 and TRBJ2-7, with 10 bases lining up with TRBD1. The CDR3 loop spans 14 amino acids. Trimming removed 2 bases from V and 5 bases from J; junction bases left unmatched: 3. In nucleotides, the CDR3 is TGTGCCAGCAGTTTACCGGGACAGGGGAACGAGCAGTACTTC. This translates into CASSLPGQGNEQYF.

The rearrangement uses TRBV20-1 and TRBJ1-6; possibly TRBD1 for D (5 bases). Germline CDR1 DFQATT, CDR2 SNEGSKA (reference sequence). This CDR3 region has 15 residues. V was cut by 0 bases and J by 9 bases, with 15 bases left in between. The CDR3 loop is CSARDGSGIGSPLHF. DNA for the CDR3: TGCAGTGCTAGAGATGGCTCAGGGATAGGTTCACCCCTCCACTTT.

This clonotype has only a few counts. The rearrangement joins TRBV4-1 to TRBJ2-3; D not certain. V was pared by 3 bases and J by 4 bases, with 5 bases between. Germline loops: CDR1 MGHRA, CDR2 YSYEKL. This CDR3 region has 12 residues. Here the CDR3 DNA reads TGCGCCAGCAGCCATACTTCAGATACGCAGTATTTT. Translating gives CASSHTSDTQYF.

This clonotype was detected only a few times. CDR3 coding DNA: TGCGCCAGCAGTGAGCCGACTAGCGGGGGCTACGAGCAGTACTTC. Its translation: CASSEPTSGGYEQYF. The J gene is TRBJ2-7, the V gene TRBV10-2; 12 bases are a match to TRBD2. The CDR3 extends over 15 amino acids. Germline V lookup: CDR1 WSHSY, CDR2 SAAADI. Trimming at V came to 2 bases and at J to 3 bases, leaving 2 bases not matched to a gene.